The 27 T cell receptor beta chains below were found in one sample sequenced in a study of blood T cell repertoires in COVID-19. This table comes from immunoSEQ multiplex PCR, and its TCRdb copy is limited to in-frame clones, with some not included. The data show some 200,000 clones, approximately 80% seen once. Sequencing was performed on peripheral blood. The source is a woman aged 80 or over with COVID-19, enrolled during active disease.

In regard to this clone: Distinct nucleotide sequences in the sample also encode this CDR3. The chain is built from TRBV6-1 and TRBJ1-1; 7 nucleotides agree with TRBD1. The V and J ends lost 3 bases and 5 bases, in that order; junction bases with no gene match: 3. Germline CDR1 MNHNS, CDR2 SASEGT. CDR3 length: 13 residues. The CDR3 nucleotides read TGTGCCAGCAGTGAGCAGGGGGGTACTGAAGCTTTCTTT. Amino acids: CASSEQGGTEAFF.

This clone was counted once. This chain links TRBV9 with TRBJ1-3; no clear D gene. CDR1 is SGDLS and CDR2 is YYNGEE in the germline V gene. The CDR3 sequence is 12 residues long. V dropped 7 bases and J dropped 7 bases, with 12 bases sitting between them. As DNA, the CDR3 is TGTGCCAGCTCAAGGACGGGGAACACCATATATTTT. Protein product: CASSRTGNTIYF.

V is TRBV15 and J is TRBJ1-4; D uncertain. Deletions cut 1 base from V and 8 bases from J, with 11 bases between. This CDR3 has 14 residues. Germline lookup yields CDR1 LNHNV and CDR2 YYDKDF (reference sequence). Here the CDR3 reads CATSRGGLGEKLFF. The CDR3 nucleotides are TGTGCCACCAGCAGAGGAGGGTTAGGGGAAAAACTGTTTTTT. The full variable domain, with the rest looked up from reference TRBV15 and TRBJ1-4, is DAMVIQNPRYQVTQFGKPVTLSCSQTLNHNVMYWYQQKSSQAPKLLFHYYDKDFNNEADTPDNFQSRRPNTSFCFLDIRSPGLGDTAMYLCATSRGGLGEKLFFGSGTQLSVL.

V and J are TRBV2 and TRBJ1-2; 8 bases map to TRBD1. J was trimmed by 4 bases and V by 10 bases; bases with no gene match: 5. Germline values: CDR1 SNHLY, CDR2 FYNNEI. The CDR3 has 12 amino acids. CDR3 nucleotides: TGTGCCACCCAGGACAGGGCCTATGGCTACACCTTC. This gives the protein CATQDRAYGYTF.

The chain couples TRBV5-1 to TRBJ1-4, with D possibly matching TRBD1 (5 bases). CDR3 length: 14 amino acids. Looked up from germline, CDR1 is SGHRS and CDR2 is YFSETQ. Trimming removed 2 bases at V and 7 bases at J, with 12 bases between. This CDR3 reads CASSLQEWGEKLFF. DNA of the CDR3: TGCGCCAGCAGCTTACAGGAGTGGGGTGAAAAACTGTTTTTT.

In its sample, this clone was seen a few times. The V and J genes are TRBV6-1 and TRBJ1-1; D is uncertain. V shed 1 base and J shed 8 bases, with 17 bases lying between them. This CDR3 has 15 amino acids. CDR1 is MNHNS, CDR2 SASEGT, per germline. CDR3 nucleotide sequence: TGTGCCAGCAGTGAAGGTTTGGCAGGCCGCGCAGAAGCTTTCTTT. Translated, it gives CASSEGLAGRAEAFF.

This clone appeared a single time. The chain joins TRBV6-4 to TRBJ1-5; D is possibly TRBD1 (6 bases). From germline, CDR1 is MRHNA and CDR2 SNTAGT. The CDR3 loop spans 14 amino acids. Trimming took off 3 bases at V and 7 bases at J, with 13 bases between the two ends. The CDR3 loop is CASSEGNQGQPQHF. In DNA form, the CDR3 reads TGTGCCAGCAGTGAGGGCAATCAGGGGCAGCCCCAGCATTTT.

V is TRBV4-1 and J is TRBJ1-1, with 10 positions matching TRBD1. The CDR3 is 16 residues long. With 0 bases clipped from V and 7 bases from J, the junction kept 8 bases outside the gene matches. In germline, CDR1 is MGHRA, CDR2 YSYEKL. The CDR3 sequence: CASSQEQDRGPLEAFF. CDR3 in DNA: TGCGCCAGCAGCCAAGAGCAAGACAGGGGGCCCCTTGAAGCTTTCTTT.

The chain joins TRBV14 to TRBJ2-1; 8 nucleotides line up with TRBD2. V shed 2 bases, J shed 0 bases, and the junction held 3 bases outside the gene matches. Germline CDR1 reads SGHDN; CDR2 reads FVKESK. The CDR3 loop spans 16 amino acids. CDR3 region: CASSQSGGLSYNEQFF. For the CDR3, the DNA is TGTGCCAGCAGCCAATCGGGGGGGCTCTCCTACAATGAGCAGTTCTTC.

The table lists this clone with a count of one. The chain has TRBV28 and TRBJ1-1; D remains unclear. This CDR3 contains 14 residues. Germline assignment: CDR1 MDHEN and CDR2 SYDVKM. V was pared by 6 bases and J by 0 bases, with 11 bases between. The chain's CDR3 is CASSRLTLNTEAFF. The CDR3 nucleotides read TGTGCCAGCAGCCGACTGACTCTGAACACTGAAGCTTTCTTT.

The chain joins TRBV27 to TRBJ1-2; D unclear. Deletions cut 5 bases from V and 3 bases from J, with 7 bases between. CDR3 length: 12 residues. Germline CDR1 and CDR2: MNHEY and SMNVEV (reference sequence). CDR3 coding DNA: TGTGCCAGCAGTGGGGAGGACTATGGCTACACCTTC. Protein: CASSGEDYGYTF.

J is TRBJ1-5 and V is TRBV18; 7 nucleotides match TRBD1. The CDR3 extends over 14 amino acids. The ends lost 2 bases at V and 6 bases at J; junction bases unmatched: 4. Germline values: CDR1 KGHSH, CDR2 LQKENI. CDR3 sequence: CASSPAGGSQPQHF. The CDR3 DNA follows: TGTGCCAGCTCACCAGCAGGGGGGAGTCAGCCCCAGCATTTT.

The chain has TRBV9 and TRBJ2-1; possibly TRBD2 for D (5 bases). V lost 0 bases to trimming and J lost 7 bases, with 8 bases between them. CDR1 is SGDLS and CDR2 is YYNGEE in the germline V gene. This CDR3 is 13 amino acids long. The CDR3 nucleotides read TGTGCCAGCAGCGTAGGGACTGTGAATGAGCAGTTCTTC. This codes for CASSVGTVNEQFF.

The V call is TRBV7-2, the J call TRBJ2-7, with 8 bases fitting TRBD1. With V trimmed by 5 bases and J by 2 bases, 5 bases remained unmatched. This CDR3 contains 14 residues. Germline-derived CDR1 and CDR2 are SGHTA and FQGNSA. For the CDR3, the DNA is TGTGCCAGCAGCGAAACAGGGGGTCCCTACGAGCAGTACTTC. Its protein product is CASSETGGPYEQYF.

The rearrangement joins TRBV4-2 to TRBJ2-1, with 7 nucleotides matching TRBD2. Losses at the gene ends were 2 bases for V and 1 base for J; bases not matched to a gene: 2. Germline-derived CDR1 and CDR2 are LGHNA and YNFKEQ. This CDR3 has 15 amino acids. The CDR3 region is CASSQWGGSYNEQFF. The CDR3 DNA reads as TGTGCCAGCAGCCAATGGGGGGGATCCTACAATGAGCAGTTCTTC.

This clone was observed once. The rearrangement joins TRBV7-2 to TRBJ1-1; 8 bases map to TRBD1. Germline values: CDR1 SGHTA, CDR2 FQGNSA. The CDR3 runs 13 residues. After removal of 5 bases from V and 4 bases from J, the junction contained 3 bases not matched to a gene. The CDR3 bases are TGTGCCAGCAGCACGGACAGGGTCACTGAAGCTTTCTTT. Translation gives CASSTDRVTEAFF.

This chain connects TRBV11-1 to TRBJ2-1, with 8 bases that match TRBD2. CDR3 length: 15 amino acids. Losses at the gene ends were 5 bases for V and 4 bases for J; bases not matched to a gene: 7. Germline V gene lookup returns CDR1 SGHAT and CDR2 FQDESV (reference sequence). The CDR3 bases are TGTGCCAGCAGCCGCTCGGGGGGGGGATACAATGAGCAGTTCTTC. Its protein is CASSRSGGGYNEQFF. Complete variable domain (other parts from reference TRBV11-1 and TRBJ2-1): EAEVAQSPRYKITEKSQAVAFWCDPISGHATLYWYRQILGQGPELLVQFQDESVVDDSQLPKDRFSAERLKGVDSTLKIQPAELGDSAMYLCASSRSGGGYNEQFFGPGTRLTVL.

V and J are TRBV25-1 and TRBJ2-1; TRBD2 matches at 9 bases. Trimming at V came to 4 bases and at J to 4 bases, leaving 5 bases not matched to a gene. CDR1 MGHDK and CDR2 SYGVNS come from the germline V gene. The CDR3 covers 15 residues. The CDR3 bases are TGTGCCAGCAGTGCGAGGCTAGCGGGATACAATGAGCAGTTCTTC. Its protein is CASSARLAGYNEQFF.

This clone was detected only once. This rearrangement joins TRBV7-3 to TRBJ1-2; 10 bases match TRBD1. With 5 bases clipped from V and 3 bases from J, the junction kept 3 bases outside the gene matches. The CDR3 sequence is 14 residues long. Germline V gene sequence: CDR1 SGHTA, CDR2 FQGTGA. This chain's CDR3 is CASSPGTGDYGYTF. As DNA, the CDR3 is TGTGCCAGCAGCCCCGGGACAGGGGACTATGGCTACACCTTC.

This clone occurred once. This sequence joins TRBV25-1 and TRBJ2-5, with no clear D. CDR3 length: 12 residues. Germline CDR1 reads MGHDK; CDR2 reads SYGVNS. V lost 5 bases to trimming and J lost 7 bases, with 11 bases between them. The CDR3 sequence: CASSSPPGTQYF. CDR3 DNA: TGTGCCAGCAGTTCCCCCCCCGGGACCCAGTACTTC.

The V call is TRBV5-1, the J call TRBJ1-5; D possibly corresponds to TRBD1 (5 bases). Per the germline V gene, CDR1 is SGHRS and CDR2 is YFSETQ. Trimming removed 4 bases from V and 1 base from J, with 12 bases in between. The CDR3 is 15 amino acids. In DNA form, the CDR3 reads TGCGCCAGCAGCCCTACGGGGGTCAGCAATCAGCCCCAGCATTTT. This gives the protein CASSPTGVSNQPQHF.

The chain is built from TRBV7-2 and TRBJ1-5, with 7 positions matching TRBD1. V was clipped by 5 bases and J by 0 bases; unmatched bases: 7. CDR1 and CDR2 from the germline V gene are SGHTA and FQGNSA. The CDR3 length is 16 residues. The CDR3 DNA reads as TGTGCCAGCAGCCTGCGACAGGGTGGTAGCAATCAGCCCCAGCATTTT. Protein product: CASSLRQGGSNQPQHF.

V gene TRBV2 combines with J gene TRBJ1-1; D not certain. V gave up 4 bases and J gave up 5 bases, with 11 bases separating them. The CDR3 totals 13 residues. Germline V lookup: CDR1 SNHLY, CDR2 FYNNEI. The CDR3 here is CASSVKGETEAFF. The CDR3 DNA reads TGTGCCAGCAGTGTCAAGGGAGAAACTGAAGCTTTCTTT.

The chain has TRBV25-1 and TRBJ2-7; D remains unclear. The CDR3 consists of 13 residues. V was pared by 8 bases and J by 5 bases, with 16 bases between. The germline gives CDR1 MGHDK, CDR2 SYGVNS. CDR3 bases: TGTGCCAGCTGCTCCCCATCTGGGCACGAGCAGTACTTC. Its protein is CASCSPSGHEQYF.

CDR3 loop: CASSGGQGVYEQYF. CDR3 nucleotides: TGTGCCAGCAGCGGCGGACAGGGAGTCTACGAGCAGTACTTC. The chain uses TRBV9 and TRBJ2-7; 8 nucleotides align to TRBD1. CDR3 length: 14 residues. The trim removed 3 bases at V and 3 bases at J, leaving 5 bases unmatched. Germline CDR1 is SGDLS and CDR2 is YYNGEE.

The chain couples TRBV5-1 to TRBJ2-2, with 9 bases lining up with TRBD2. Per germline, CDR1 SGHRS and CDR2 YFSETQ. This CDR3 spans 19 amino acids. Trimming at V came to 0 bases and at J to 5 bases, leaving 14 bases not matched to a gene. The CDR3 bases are TGCGCCAGCAGCTTGGCCGAGTACCTTAGCGGGGGCCAGACCGGGGAGCTGTTTTTT. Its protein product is CASSLAEYLSGGQTGELFF.

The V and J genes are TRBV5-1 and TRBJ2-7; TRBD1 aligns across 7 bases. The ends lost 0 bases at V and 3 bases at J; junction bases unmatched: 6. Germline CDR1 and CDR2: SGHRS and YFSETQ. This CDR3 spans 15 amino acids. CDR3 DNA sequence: TGCGCCAGCAGCTTGGCCGTAGGGACAGTCTACGAGCAGTACTTC. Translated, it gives CASSLAVGTVYEQYF.